This entry is about one TCR beta chain. A library of TCRbeta sequences, prepared with unique molecular identifiers, was generated. TCRdb re-analysed the PCR reads in MiXCR, keeping a single row per CDR3 protein. Among about 610,000 distinct CDR3 sequences listed, about 10% were seen once. Germline assignment: CDR1 ENHRY and CDR2 SYGVKD. The CDR3 has 14 amino acids. Unmatched junction bases numbered 4, after V lost 2 bases and J lost 5 bases. The record originates from a study of T-cell reconstitution after alpha-beta-depleted transplantation in children. The receptor was derived from a human donor who donated a stem cell graft to a child with acute myeloid leukemia. The specimen comprised PBMCs from the stem cell graft donor, sampled from the stem cell graft. V and J are TRBV10-3 and TRBJ2-3; 7 nucleotides agree with TRBD2. DNA of the CDR3: TGTGCCATCAGTGAGGGGGCTAGCGGAGATACGCAGTATTTT. Translation gives CAISEGASGDTQYF.